This TCR beta chain was sequenced during a study of cytomegalovirus exposure and HLA in healthy donors. For the study at large: Prior work identified 117 million unique TCR beta sequences in 150 million to 200 million T cells. General study points: What was likely a sequencing artifact was a cluster of highly shared sequence variants. Beyond CMV serostatus, there was no information to go on about immune exposure.

PCR employed 60 Vbeta and 13 Jbeta primers. The protocol was immunoSEQ multiplex PCR, while the TCRdb copy is restricted to in-frame clones and leaves out a portion. The sample holds roughly 180,000 clones, about four fifths seen once. Germline V gives CDR1 SEHNR, CDR2 FQNEAQ (reference sequence). The CDR3 loop spans 12 amino acids. About this clone: Its target is not known. One end of the junction varies from germline; a read error may be responsible.

The sequenced sample was PBMCs. This receptor was identified in a female donor in good health and CMV-seronegative. The rearrangement uses TRBV7-9 and TRBJ2-5; perhaps TRBD1 as D (5 bases). The CDR3 nucleotides are TGTTCCAGCAGAAGACAGCAAGAGACCCAGTACTTC. It encodes CSSRRQQETQYF.